The 22 T cell receptor beta chains below all came from one sample that was sequenced in a study of OX40 agonist ivuxolimab in advanced cancers. Sequenced by immunoSEQ multiplex PCR; TCRdb stores in-frame clones only, minus some. The sample has under 75,000 clones; about 86% are singletons. Source: CD4+ or CD8+ T cells sorted from blood, taken in a trial of the OX40 agonist ivuxolimab. Receptors originate from an adult with an advanced solid tumor such as melanoma, head and neck, liver or kidney cancer.

The chain recombines TRBV15 with TRBJ2-4; no clear D gene. The CDR3 spans 19 residues. Looked up from germline, CDR1 is LNHNV and CDR2 is YYDKDF (reference sequence). Trimming stripped 0 bases from V and 0 bases from J, with 18 bases between. The CDR3 is CATSRDDGGSRLAKNIQYF. CDR3 nucleotide sequence: TGTGCCACCAGCAGAGACGATGGCGGAAGTCGCCTAGCCAAAAACATTCAGTACTTC. Together with reference TRBV15 and TRBJ2-4, the CDR3 gives the full variable domain: DAMVIQNPRYQVTQFGKPVTLSCSQTLNHNVMYWYQQKSSQAPKLLFHYYDKDFNNEADTPDNFQSRRPNTSFCFLDIRSPGLGDTAMYLCATSRDDGGSRLAKNIQYFGAGTRLSVL.

The rearrangement uses TRBV19 and TRBJ2-2; D gene unclear. Between the trimmed V and J ends, which lost 4 bases and 5 bases, there was a span of 11 bases. In germline, CDR1 is LNHDA, CDR2 SQIVND (reference sequence). The CDR3 extends over 14 amino acids. For the CDR3, the DNA is TGTGCCAGTAGTAAACTTGAAGGGACCGGGGAGCTGTTTTTT. Its protein is CASSKLEGTGELFF. The whole variable domain, filled in from reference TRBV19 and TRBJ2-2, reads DGGITQSPKYLFRKEGQNVTLSCEQNLNHDAMYWYRQDPGQGLRLIYYSQIVNDFQKGDIAEGYSVSREKKESFPLTVTSAQKNPTAFYLCASSKLEGTGELFFGEGSRLTVL.

V gene TRBV7-2 combines with J gene TRBJ2-1; TRBD2 matches 11 bases. Germline trimming cut 1 base from V and 4 bases from J; bases unmatched to any gene: 6. CDR1 is SGHTA, CDR2 FQGNSA, per germline. This CDR3 has 17 amino acids. The CDR3 coding sequence is TGTGCCAGCAGCTTAGTTAGCGGGGGGGCCGGATACAATGAGCAGTTCTTC. Translated, it gives CASSLVSGGAGYNEQFF.

The V gene is TRBV6-6, the J gene TRBJ1-5; perhaps TRBD1 as D (5 bases). Per germline, CDR1 MNHNY and CDR2 SVGAGI (reference sequence). The CDR3 totals 13 residues. Trimming removed 2 bases at V and 7 bases at J, with 9 bases between. The CDR3 DNA reads TGTGCCAGCAGTTACGACAGTAGACAGCCCCAGCATTTT. Translated: CASSYDSRQPQHF.

V usage is TRBV7-8 and J usage is TRBJ2-7, with D uncertain. The germline CDR1 and CDR2 sequences are SGHVS and FQNEAQ. The CDR3 runs to 11 residues. Trimming took 4 bases from V and 5 from J, leaving 6 bases between them. The CDR3, as DNA: TGTGCCAGCAGCTCGACCAACGAGCAGTACTTC. It translates to CASSSTNEQYF.

This clone was detected a few times. The V gene is TRBV19, the J gene TRBJ1-2, with 8 bases that match TRBD1. Germline V CDR1 and CDR2: LNHDA, SQIVND (reference sequence). This CDR3 comprises 16 residues. V trimming: 7 bases; J trimming: 4 bases; junction bases outside the gene matches: 14. DNA for the CDR3: TGTGCCAGTACCCAGGCCCCCAGGGGGCGAGGCTATGGCTACACCTTC. Its protein is CASTQAPRGRGYGYTF.

This clone occurred once. This chain links TRBV11-2 with TRBJ2-3, with 11 bases matching TRBD2. Per germline, CDR1 SGHAT and CDR2 FQNNGV. The V and J ends lost 5 bases and 2 bases, in that order; junction bases with no gene match: 6. The CDR3 is 16 residues long. CDR3 amino acids: CASSIPLAGVTDTQYF. The DNA for the CDR3 is TGTGCCAGCAGCATCCCACTAGCGGGGGTCACAGATACGCAGTATTTT. Variable domain in full (rest from reference TRBV11-2 and TRBJ2-3): EAGVAQSPRYKIIEKRQSVAFWCNPISGHATLYWYQQILGQGPKLLIQFQNNGVVDDSQLPKDRFSAERLKGVDSTLKIQPAKLEDSAVYLCASSIPLAGVTDTQYFGPGTRLTVL.

The chain links TRBV7-8 to TRBJ2-5; 12 positions agree with TRBD2. CDR1 and CDR2 (germline): SGHVS, FQNEAQ. This CDR3 contains 18 residues. The ends lost 5 bases at V and 1 base at J; junction bases unmatched: 11. Here the CDR3 DNA reads TGTGCCAGCAGCGGACGATTCCTAGCGGGAGGGATCCAAGAGACCCAGTACTTC. It yields the protein CASSGRFLAGGIQETQYF. Full variable domain (remainder filled in from reference TRBV7-8 and TRBJ2-5): GAGVSQSPRYKVAKRGQDVALRCDPISGHVSLFWYQQALGQGPEFLTYFQNEAQLDKSGLPSDRFFAERPEGSVSTLKIQRTQQEDSAVYLCASSGRFLAGGIQETQYFGPGTRLLVL.

The rearrangement uses TRBV28 and TRBJ2-7; 7 bases align to TRBD1. Per the germline V gene, CDR1 is MDHEN and CDR2 is SYDVKM. After removal of 5 bases from V and 4 bases from J, the junction contained 2 bases not matched to a gene. The CDR3 runs 12 residues. CDR3 in amino acids: CASSGDRYEQYF. The DNA of the CDR3 is TGTGCCAGCAGTGGGGACAGATACGAGCAGTACTTC.

The chain combines TRBV9 with TRBJ2-3, with D uncertain. The germline V gene has CDR1 SGDLS and CDR2 YYNGEE. Trimming shortened V by 1 base and J by 0 bases, and 0 bases separated the two germline ends. There are 12 residues in the CDR3. The CDR3 loop reads CASSVSTDTQYF. CDR3 nucleotides: TGTGCCAGCAGCGTAAGCACAGATACGCAGTATTTT.

J is TRBJ2-1 and V is TRBV2, with D maybe TRBD1 (6 bases). This CDR3 comprises 15 residues. Trimming stripped 2 bases from V and 6 bases from J, with 14 bases between. CDR1 is SNHLY and CDR2 is FYNNEI in the germline V gene. The CDR3 DNA reads as TGTGCCAGCAGTGAACAGACAGGCGGCCCCAATGAGCAGTTCTTC. Translating gives CASSEQTGGPNEQFF.

The rearrangement links TRBV11-2 to TRBJ2-5; TRBD1 is a possible D gene (6 bases). This CDR3 comprises 16 residues. The germline CDR1 and CDR2 sequences are SGHAT and FQNNGV. V was shortened by 5 bases and J by 2 bases, with 18 bases between the two germline ends. The CDR3 is CASSTRRGIGQETQYF. CDR3 DNA: TGTGCCAGCAGCACGCGCAGGGGTATCGGGCAAGAGACCCAGTACTTC.

The rearrangement uses TRBV19 and TRBJ1-5, with TRBD1 identical over 7 bases. The CDR3 is 16 amino acids. The ends lost 1 base at V and 3 bases at J; junction bases unmatched: 6. Germline lookup yields CDR1 LNHDA and CDR2 SQIVND (reference sequence). CDR3 protein: CASSIVGTATNQPQHF. CDR3 DNA: TGTGCCAGTAGTATAGTCGGGACAGCAACCAATCAGCCCCAGCATTTT.

Remarks on this clone: Other DNA sequences from this sample encode an identical CDR3 as well. V usage is TRBV18 and J usage is TRBJ2-5; D tentatively fits TRBD1 or TRBD2 (5 bases each). The CDR3 is 13 amino acids. CDR1 is KGHSH and CDR2 is LQKENI in the germline V gene. Trimming cost V 2 bases and J 2 bases, with 6 bases left between them. The CDR3 DNA follows: TGTGCCAGCTCACCAGGGGGACAAGAGACCCAGTACTTC. Translated, it gives CASSPGGQETQYF. Looking up the rest from reference TRBV18 and TRBJ2-5 gives the full variable domain: NAGVMQNPRHLVRRRGQEARLRCSPMKGHSHVYWYRQLPEEGLKFMVYLQKENIIDESGMPKERFSAEFPKEGPSILRIQQVVRGDSAAYFCASSPGGQETQYFGPGTRLLVL.

The chain has TRBV5-7 and TRBJ2-7; no firm D call. TRBV5-7 is an ORF, and what it does is uncertain. This CDR3 has 11 amino acids. V lost 1 base and J lost 12, with 11 bases in between. CDR3 protein: CASSLRYVWYF. The CDR3 DNA reads TGTGCCAGCAGCTTGAGGTATGTGTGGTACTTC.

This rearrangement joins TRBV7-2 to TRBJ2-5; D may correspond to TRBD1 or TRBD2 (5 bases each). Germline V gives CDR1 SGHTA, CDR2 FQGNSA. The CDR3 extends over 14 amino acids. V gave up 5 bases and J gave up 2 bases, with 12 bases separating them. CDR3 loop: CASSGRWGQETQYF. The CDR3 coding sequence is TGTGCCAGCAGCGGGAGATGGGGGCAAGAGACCCAGTACTTC.

The chain links TRBV14 to TRBJ2-7, with 9 bases identical to TRBD2. CDR1 and CDR2 from the germline V gene are SGHDN and FVKESK. The length of the CDR3 is 16 residues. With 2 bases clipped from V and 2 bases from J, the junction kept 7 bases outside the gene matches. CDR3 coding DNA: TGTGCCAGCAGCCAACCCACAGCGGGAGGCGCCTACGAGCAGTACTTC. It translates to CASSQPTAGGAYEQYF.

The genes are TRBV2 and TRBJ2-7, with D possibly matching TRBD2 (6 bases). This CDR3 region has 14 residues. The germline V gene encodes CDR1 SNHLY and CDR2 FYNNEI. The V and J ends lost 5 bases and 0 bases respectively, with 11 bases between them. The chain's CDR3 is CASSWAGSSYEQYF. As DNA, the CDR3 is TGTGCCAGCAGTTGGGCGGGGAGCTCCTACGAGCAGTACTTC.

The chain uses TRBV28 and TRBJ2-7; tentative D call: TRBD2 (6 bases). The V end was cut by 5 bases, the J end by 10 bases, with 12 bases between. The V gene's germline CDR1 is MDHEN and CDR2 SYDVKM. The CDR3 has 11 amino acids. The CDR3 is CASSGGGIQYF. The CDR3 region has the DNA TGTGCCAGCAGTGGTGGCGGGATCCAGTACTTC. The full variable domain, completed using reference TRBV28 and TRBJ2-7, is DVKVTQSSRYLVKRTGEKVFLECVQDMDHENMFWYRQDPGLGLRLIYFSYDVKMKEKGDIPEGYSVSREKKERFSLILESASTNQTSMYLCASSGGGIQYFGPGTRLTVT.

The J gene is TRBJ2-7, the V gene TRBV5-1; 8 nucleotides match TRBD1. V shed 3 bases and J 3 bases; nucleotides not matched to a gene: 8. CDR1 is SGHRS, CDR2 YFSETQ, per germline. The CDR3 runs 15 residues. The CDR3 here is CASSWGQVVGYEQYF. CDR3 sequence (DNA): TGCGCCAGCAGCTGGGGACAGGTCGTTGGCTACGAGCAGTACTTC.

This chain uses TRBV28 with TRBJ2-7; 8 positions match TRBD2. The germline V gene encodes CDR1 MDHEN and CDR2 SYDVKM. V shed 5 bases, J shed 6 bases, and the junction held 15 bases outside the gene matches. This CDR3 contains 16 residues. The CDR3 loop is CASSPPGSGSRGEQYF. The DNA of the CDR3 is TGTGCCAGCAGTCCGCCGGGGAGCGGGAGCCGCGGCGAGCAGTACTTC.

The CDR3 DNA is TGTGCCAGTAGTATAGACCAACAAGAGACCCAGTACTTC. This translates into CASSIDQQETQYF. The chain carries TRBV19 and TRBJ2-5; no definite D call. This CDR3 contains 13 residues. Germline CDR1 is LNHDA and CDR2 is SQIVND (reference sequence). V was cut by 0 bases and J by 2 bases, with 4 bases left in between.